This entry lists 28 T cell receptor beta chains sequenced from one sample in a study of radiation and T cells in renal cell carcinoma. Sequencing was performed with immunoSEQ multiplex PCR; in TCRdb, only in-frame clones are kept and a portion is missing. Among 130,000 or so clones listed, roughly 85% were seen once. Regarding time point: baseline pretreatment blood. Treatment given: 15 Gy SBRT to primary tumor, nephrectomy 4 weeks later. Source: blood, taken from a patient whose treatment included radiotherapy and nephrectomy. These receptors came from a woman aged 45-59 years with renal cell carcinoma.

The J gene is TRBJ1-5, the V gene TRBV7-2, with 8 bases fitting TRBD1. V lost 3 bases and J lost 2; bases outside the gene matches: 3. Germline V gives CDR1 SGHTA, CDR2 FQGNSA. CDR3 length: 15 residues. CDR3 sequence reads: CASSFGQGGNQPQHF. The CDR3 nucleotides are TGTGCCAGCAGCTTCGGACAGGGAGGCAATCAGCCCCAGCATTTT.

This clone showed up many times. The J gene is TRBJ2-7, the V gene TRBV28; D possibly corresponds to TRBD2 (7 bases). Trimming took off 8 bases at V and 1 base at J, with 15 bases between the two ends. CDR3 length: 14 residues. Germline V CDR1 and CDR2: MDHEN, SYDVKM. CDR3: CASEGGDWSYEQYF. The CDR3 coding sequence is TGTGCCAGCGAGGGGGGGGACTGGTCCTACGAGCAGTACTTC.

The chain couples TRBV25-1 to TRBJ2-7; D ambiguous. Germline CDR1 MGHDK, CDR2 SYGVNS. Trimming cost V 6 bases and J 5 bases, with 8 bases left between them. This CDR3 region has 11 residues. CDR3: CASSLGNEQYF. The CDR3 DNA reads as TGTGCCAGCAGCCTAGGAAACGAGCAGTACTTC.

This chain joins TRBV4-3 and TRBJ1-5; perhaps TRBD1 as D (5 bases). The V and J ends lost 0 bases and 6 bases respectively, with 15 bases between them. The germline V gene encodes CDR1 LGHNA and CDR2 YSLEER. This CDR3 comprises 16 residues. CDR3 in DNA: TGCGCCAGCAGCCAAGATTGGGCCGTGGGGGGTCAGCCCCAGCATTTT. Its protein is CASSQDWAVGGQPQHF.

The V and J genes are TRBV21-1 and TRBJ2-7; whether TRBD2, the table's D call, matches the DNA was not checked. TRBV21-1 is reported as a pseudogene. There are 12 residues in the CDR3. CDR3 sequence: CAVFGPRGEQYF. CDR3 nucleotide sequence: TGTGCCGTCTTCGGGCCCCGGGGTGAGCAGTACTTC.

The chain uses TRBV29-1 and TRBJ1-1; 9 nucleotides line up with TRBD1. CDR1 and CDR2 (germline): SQVTM, ANQGSEA. The V segment lost 3 bases and the J segment 5 bases; nucleotides outside the gene matches: 7. This CDR3 has 14 amino acids. The CDR3 loop reads CSVDKQGARTEAFF. The CDR3 DNA is TGCAGCGTTGATAAACAGGGGGCGCGAACTGAAGCTTTCTTT.

The rearrangement joins TRBV6-5 to TRBJ2-7; TRBD2 might be the D (5 bases). Germline V gene data show CDR1 as MNHEY and CDR2 as SVGAGI. V was cut by 7 bases and J by 1 base, with 14 bases left in between. This CDR3 is built from 14 residues. CDR3: CASTPGTASYEQYF. The DNA for the CDR3 is TGTGCCAGCACCCCGGGAACAGCATCCTACGAGCAGTACTTC.

The chain employs TRBV9 and TRBJ1-6, with no clear D. Germline V CDR1 and CDR2: SGDLS, YYNGEE. The ends were cut back, 3 bases at V and 10 bases at J, with 14 bases in the middle. The CDR3 contains 14 residues. The CDR3 DNA sequence: TGTGCCAGCAGCGCACGGACCAGCGGGTCACCCCTCCACTTT. As protein: CASSARTSGSPLHF.

This sequence joins TRBV6-1 and TRBJ2-5; TRBD1 aligns across 8 bases. Germline-derived CDR1 and CDR2 are MNHNS and SASEGT. J lost 7 bases, V lost 7 bases, and 5 bases had no gene match. There are 12 residues in the CDR3. CDR3 region: CASTPGTGTQYF. CDR3 nucleotides: TGTGCCAGCACCCCTGGGACAGGGACCCAGTACTTC.

The J gene is TRBJ1-2, the V gene TRBV7-2, with unresolved D. Germline lookup yields CDR1 SGHTA and CDR2 FQGNSA. The CDR3 loop spans 14 amino acids. Trimming cost V 5 bases and J 4 bases, with 14 bases left between them. CDR3 residues: CASSHPPNTYGYTF. CDR3 in DNA: TGTGCCAGCAGCCACCCGCCCAACACCTATGGCTACACCTTC. The variable domain in full, with the rest retrieved from reference TRBV7-2 and TRBJ1-2, is GAGVSQSPSNKVTEKGKDVELRCDPISGHTALYWYRQSLGQGLEFLIYFQGNSAPDKSGLPSDRFSAERTGGSVSTLTIQRTQQEDSAVYLCASSHPPNTYGYTFGSGTRLTVV.

This chain connects TRBV5-1 to TRBJ2-7; 9 positions agree with TRBD1. The CDR3 loop spans 14 amino acids. Germline V lookup: CDR1 SGHRS, CDR2 YFSETQ. V was clipped by 5 bases and J by 3 bases; unmatched bases: 6. CDR3: CASRAGTGIYEQYF. The DNA of the CDR3 is TGCGCCAGCAGGGCCGGGACAGGGATCTACGAGCAGTACTTC.

The rearrangement uses TRBV10-3 and TRBJ1-2, with 9 nucleotides matching TRBD1. The trim removed 2 bases at V and 4 bases at J, leaving 20 bases unmatched. Germline values: CDR1 ENHRY, CDR2 SYGVKD. The CDR3 covers 20 residues. The CDR3 sequence is CAISEPAGRDREDAAYGYTF. CDR3 in DNA: TGTGCCATCAGTGAGCCCGCAGGGCGGGACAGGGAGGATGCGGCCTATGGCTACACCTTC.

V gene TRBV5-1 combines with J gene TRBJ2-3; D is unclear. The CDR3 length is 13 residues. Germline V CDR1 and CDR2: SGHRS, YFSETQ. V was shortened by 4 bases and J by 2 bases, with 8 bases between the two germline ends. The CDR3 DNA sequence: TGCGCCAGCAGCCCGTATCCCACAGATACGCAGTATTTT. Protein sequence: CASSPYPTDTQYF.

This clone turned up a few times. This chain uses TRBV28 with TRBJ2-7; D remains ambiguous. The germline gives CDR1 MDHEN, CDR2 SYDVKM. The CDR3 loop spans 12 amino acids. Between the trimmed V and J ends, which lost 3 bases and 2 bases, there was a span of 5 bases. The CDR3 loop reads CASSFSTYEQYF. For the CDR3, the DNA is TGTGCCAGCAGTTTTTCCACCTACGAGCAGTACTTC.

The chain carries TRBV19 and TRBJ1-5; D remains ambiguous. CDR1 LNHDA and CDR2 SQIVND come from the germline V gene (reference sequence). Trimming removed 4 bases from V and 6 bases from J, with 16 bases in between. The length of the CDR3 is 15 residues. DNA for the CDR3: TGTGCCAGTAGTACCCGACCCGATGTCGGTCAGCCCCAGCATTTT. Protein sequence: CASSTRPDVGQPQHF.

The gene calls are TRBV4-3 and TRBJ1-5; possible D gene TRBD1, 6 bases. Trimming removed 1 base at V and 2 bases at J, with 15 bases between. The CDR3 runs to 17 residues. CDR1 LGHNA and CDR2 YSLEER come from the germline V gene. CDR3 region: CASSQAPRGRGNQPQHF. The CDR3 nucleotides read TGCGCCAGCAGCCAAGCCCCTCGGGGGCGCGGCAATCAGCCCCAGCATTTT.

This rearrangement joins TRBV6-5 to TRBJ2-6; no firm D call. Trimming removed 5 bases at V and 0 bases at J, with 5 bases between. In germline, CDR1 is MNHEY, CDR2 SVGAGI. This CDR3 comprises 14 residues. The CDR3: CASSKDSGANVLTF. Here the CDR3 DNA reads TGTGCCAGCAGTAAAGACTCTGGGGCCAACGTCCTGACTTTC.

This chain uses TRBV7-2 with TRBJ2-1; 13 bases line up with TRBD2. The V and J ends lost 5 bases and 10 bases, in that order; junction bases with no gene match: 11. CDR3 length: 16 residues. Per germline, CDR1 SGHTA and CDR2 FQGNSA. The DNA for the CDR3 is TGTGCCAGCAGCAAAGCCGGACTAGCGGGAGTTCAGGAGCAGTTCTTC. Protein product: CASSKAGLAGVQEQFF.

The chain carries TRBV2 and TRBJ1-4; TRBD1 is a possible D gene (6 bases). V was cut by 6 bases and J by 2 bases, with 16 bases left in between. Germline CDR1 reads SNHLY; CDR2 reads FYNNEI. This CDR3 is 16 amino acids long. The chain's CDR3 is CASSVTGPRTNEKLFF. CDR3 coding DNA: TGTGCCAGCAGCGTGACAGGTCCCCGGACTAATGAAAAACTGTTTTTT.

V is TRBV19 and J is TRBJ1-6; TRBD1 matches 9 bases. CDR3 length: 15 residues. Germline CDR1 is LNHDA and CDR2 is SQIVND (reference sequence). Trimming removed 6 bases from V and 7 bases from J; junction bases left unmatched: 7. CDR3 sequence reads: CASSTPGQGNSPLHF. The DNA for the CDR3 is TGTGCCAGTAGCACACCGGGACAGGGAAATTCACCCCTCCACTTT.

The rearrangement uses TRBV4-1 and TRBJ2-5; D remains ambiguous. V was clipped by 5 bases and J by 5 bases, with 9 bases between them. The germline V gene encodes CDR1 MGHRA and CDR2 YSYEKL. The length of the CDR3 is 12 residues. This chain's CDR3 is CASSLSQETQYF. The CDR3 nucleotides are TGCGCCAGCAGCTTAAGTCAGGAGACCCAGTACTTC.

The chain uses TRBV7-8 and TRBJ2-5; no clear D gene. The CDR3 is 10 amino acids. Deletions cut 5 bases from V and 2 bases from J, with 0 bases between. Per the germline V gene, CDR1 is SGHVS and CDR2 is FQNEAQ. The CDR3 DNA reads as TGTGCCAGCAGCCAAGAGACCCAGTACTTC. The encoded protein is CASSQETQYF.

This chain connects TRBV30 to TRBJ1-6, with TRBD1 as a possible D gene (6 bases). The CDR3 consists of 14 residues. From germline, CDR1 is GTSNPN and CDR2 SVGIG (reference sequence). V shed 0 bases and J shed 7 bases, with 10 bases lying between them. The CDR3 here is CAWSVPGANSPLHF. CDR3 in DNA: TGTGCCTGGAGTGTGCCAGGGGCCAATTCACCCCTCCACTTT. The full variable domain, completed using reference TRBV30 and TRBJ1-6, is SQTIHQWPATLVQPVGSPLSLECTVEGTSNPNLYWYRQAAGRGLQLLFYSVGIGQISSEVPQNLSASRPQDRQFILSSKKLLLSDSGFYLCAWSVPGANSPLHFGNGTRLTVT.

This clone showed up just once. The chain has TRBV5-4 and TRBJ2-7, with TRBD2 identical over 12 bases. This CDR3 is built from 18 residues. CDR1 SGHNT and CDR2 YYREEE come from the germline V gene (reference sequence). V lost 4 bases to trimming and J lost 5 bases; unmatched junction nucleotides: 16. Here the CDR3 DNA reads TGTGCCAGCAGCCAACTCCTCCTAGCGGGAGGGATCCGAGACGAGCAGTACTTC. This translates into CASSQLLLAGGIRDEQYF.

This clone is a singleton in its sample. This chain connects TRBV5-4 to TRBJ2-7, with 11 bases aligning to TRBD2. The CDR3 consists of 15 residues. In germline, CDR1 is SGHNT, CDR2 YYREEE (reference sequence). V lost 2 bases, J lost 2 bases, and 3 bases stayed unmatched. CDR3 DNA: TGTGCCAGCAGCTTTACTAGCGGGGGCACCTACGAGCAGTACTTC. Residues: CASSFTSGGTYEQYF.

The genes are TRBV2 and TRBJ2-7; 8 bases map to TRBD1. The junction had 5 bases not matched to a gene; V was cut back by 4 bases and J by 3 bases. CDR1 and CDR2 (germline): SNHLY, FYNNEI. CDR3 length: 14 amino acids. The CDR3 protein is CASSGTGPIYEQYF. The CDR3 DNA reads TGTGCCAGCAGTGGGACAGGGCCTATCTACGAGCAGTACTTC.

V gene TRBV4-3 combines with J gene TRBJ2-1, with D possibly TRBD2 on 5 matching bases. Trimming removed 2 bases from V and 8 bases from J, with 19 bases in between. CDR1 and CDR2 (germline): LGHNA, YSLEER. The CDR3 has 16 residues. CDR3 amino acids: CASSQSAGLTPDEQFF. The CDR3 nucleotides read TGCGCCAGCAGCCAATCGGCTGGACTCACTCCTGATGAGCAGTTCTTC.

The chain combines TRBV30 with TRBJ2-6; D might be TRBD1 or TRBD2, each matching 5 bases. The CDR3 length is 13 residues. The V end was cut by 8 bases, the J end by 1 base, with 9 bases between. The germline gives CDR1 GTSNPN, CDR2 SVGIG (reference sequence). The CDR3 DNA follows: TGTGCCGGGGGTCGGTCTGGGGCCAACGTCCTGACTTTC. This sequence encodes CAGGRSGANVLTF.